The 25 T cell receptor beta chains given below trace back to one sample, sequenced in a study of preoperative IRX-2 immunotherapy in early breast cancer. Treatment: preoperative locoregional IRX-2 cytokine immunotherapy. TCRdb's table, derived via immunoSEQ multiplex PCR, lists solely in-frame clones and lacks some. The table records 55,000 to 70,000 clones, approximately 93% of them present only once. This specimen was acquired from a patient treated with IRX-2 immunotherapy. These receptors all come from a human donor with breast cancer.

V usage is TRBV2 and J usage is TRBJ1-6; no clear D. V was pared by 5 bases and J by 0 bases, with 11 bases between. The CDR3 is 16 residues long. Germline CDR1 and CDR2: SNHLY and FYNNEI. The CDR3 spells CASSNYGSSYNSPLHF. CDR3 DNA: TGTGCCAGCAGTAATTACGGGAGCTCCTATAATTCACCCCTCCACTTT.

This clone showed up just a few times. The chain has TRBV4-1 and TRBJ2-5; 15 bases map to TRBD2. The V segment lost 0 bases and the J segment 2 bases; nucleotides outside the gene matches: 4. Germline V CDR1 and CDR2: MGHRA, YSYEKL. The CDR3 runs 18 residues. In DNA, the CDR3 is TGCGCCAGCAGCCAAGAGGGACTAGCGGGGGGTCGGCAAGAGACCCAGTACTTC. Its protein product is CASSQEGLAGGRQETQYF.

The rearrangement uses TRBV4-1 and TRBJ2-1; D possibly uses TRBD1 or TRBD2 (7 bases each). Germline V gene data show CDR1 as MGHRA and CDR2 as YSYEKL. V lost 0 bases and J lost 14, with 17 bases in between. The CDR3 runs 14 residues. The CDR3 DNA follows: TGCGCCAGCAGCCAAGATAGGGCAGGGGGGGAAGAGTTCTTC. Translation: CASSQDRAGGEEFF.

The chain is built from TRBV7-2 and TRBJ2-4; 8 nucleotides agree with TRBD1. Looked up from germline, CDR1 is SGHTA and CDR2 is FQGNSA. The V segment lost 6 bases and the J segment 9 bases; nucleotides outside the gene matches: 13. There are 15 residues in the CDR3. This CDR3 reads CASRPTGERLGIQYF. CDR3 bases: TGTGCCAGCAGACCGACAGGGGAACGGCTGGGCATTCAGTACTTC.

The rearrangement uses TRBV6-1 and TRBJ2-7; tentative D call: TRBD1 (6 bases). Trimming cost V 1 base and J 3 bases, with 13 bases left between them. CDR3 length: 15 amino acids. The germline V gene has CDR1 MNHNS and CDR2 SASEGT. CDR3 amino acids: CASSEEGDPGYEQYF. CDR3 bases: TGTGCCAGCAGTGAAGAGGGGGACCCGGGCTACGAGCAGTACTTC.

The chain joins TRBV7-2 to TRBJ2-5, with 13 nucleotides matching TRBD2. From germline, CDR1 is SGHTA and CDR2 FQGNSA. CDR3 length: 16 residues. V was pared by 4 bases and J by 5 bases, with 7 bases of the junction left unmatched. In DNA form, the CDR3 reads TGTGCCAGCAGCTCCAGGACTAGCGGGGGCCGCGAGACCCAGTACTTC. It translates to CASSSRTSGGRETQYF.

This chain joins TRBV10-3 and TRBJ2-3; D possibly corresponds to TRBD2 (6 bases). The germline gives CDR1 ENHRY, CDR2 SYGVKD. The CDR3 loop spans 14 amino acids. V was shortened by 5 bases and J by 5 bases, with 14 bases between the two germline ends. Written as DNA, the CDR3 is TGTGCCATCAGTTCCCGGGACTTGATAGATACGCAGTATTTT. Amino acids: CAISSRDLIDTQYF.

This chain joins TRBV30 and TRBJ2-7; TRBD1 is a possible D gene (6 bases). CDR1 and CDR2 from the germline V gene are GTSNPN and SVGIG (reference sequence). Trimming left V 0 bases short and J 3 bases short, with 15 bases between. The CDR3 is 15 amino acids. DNA for the CDR3: TGTGCCTGGAGTGTAAAGGGGGTTCGATACTACGAGCAGTACTTC. It translates to CAWSVKGVRYYEQYF.

Written as DNA, the CDR3 is TGTGCCATCAGTGGACAGGACAGACCTTTCGAGACCCAGTACTTC. This gives the protein CAISGQDRPFETQYF. V is TRBV10-3 and J is TRBJ2-5; maybe TRBD1 (6 bases). There are 15 residues in the CDR3. Trimming removed 4 bases from V and 5 bases from J, with 17 bases in between. Germline V gives CDR1 ENHRY, CDR2 SYGVKD.

This clone was seen a single time. The chain uses TRBV11-2 and TRBJ1-1; D possibly corresponds to TRBD1 (5 bases). CDR1 is SGHAT, CDR2 FQNNGV, per germline. This CDR3 is built from 15 residues. V was pared by 4 bases and J by 5 bases, with 17 bases between. The CDR3 bases are TGTGCCAGCAGCTCGCCTTGGGGGTGGGTGACTGAAGCTTTCTTT. Residues: CASSSPWGWVTEAFF.

The chain has TRBV5-4 and TRBJ2-7; TRBD1 aligns across 7 bases. Germline lookup yields CDR1 SGHNT and CDR2 YYREEE (reference sequence). The CDR3 consists of 15 residues. V lost 3 bases, J lost 2 bases, and 8 bases stayed unmatched. CDR3 protein: CASSSKTGFPYEQYF. The CDR3 region has the DNA TGTGCCAGCAGCTCCAAGACAGGGTTTCCCTACGAGCAGTACTTC.

V usage is TRBV27 and J usage is TRBJ1-2; TRBD1 agrees at 7 bases. V lost 5 bases and J lost 8; bases outside the gene matches: 11. Germline V CDR1 and CDR2: MNHEY, SMNVEV (reference sequence). The CDR3 length is 14 residues. The CDR3, as DNA: TGTGCCAGCAGTCCAGGGGGGGGTTGGGTCGGCTACACCTTC. It translates to CASSPGGGWVGYTF.

The rearrangement joins TRBV7-3 to TRBJ1-3; 10 bases agree with TRBD1. The CDR3 is made up of 15 amino acids. Germline CDR1 reads SGHTA; CDR2 reads FQGTGA. Trimming cost V 5 bases and J 4 bases; bases outside gene matches: 5. CDR3 in amino acids: CASSQTGGNGNTIYF. The CDR3 nucleotides read TGTGCCAGCAGCCAGACAGGGGGCAACGGAAACACCATATATTTT. The complete variable domain, with remaining parts taken from reference TRBV7-3 and TRBJ1-3, reads GAGVSQTPSNKVTEKGKYVELRCDPISGHTALYWYRQSLGQGPEFLIYFQGTGAADDSGLPNDRFFAVRPEGSVSTLKIQRTERGDSAVYLCASSQTGGNGNTIYFGEGSWLTVV.

The genes are TRBV30 and TRBJ2-7, with D hard to call. Germline CDR1 is GTSNPN and CDR2 is SVGIG (reference sequence). The CDR3 extends over 13 amino acids. The V gene lost 4 bases and the J gene lost 2 bases, with 12 bases spanning the gap. CDR3 in amino acids: CAWTIGLTYEQYF. DNA for the CDR3: TGTGCCTGGACCATCGGGCTCACCTACGAGCAGTACTTC.

The chain recombines TRBV27 with TRBJ2-7; D may correspond to TRBD1 or TRBD2 (5 bases each). Germline V CDR1 and CDR2: MNHEY, SMNVEV (reference sequence). The length of the CDR3 is 13 residues. With 8 bases removed from V and 1 base from J, the gap between germline ends came to 12 bases. The CDR3: CASGPGGSYEQYF. CDR3 sequence (DNA): TGTGCCAGCGGCCCTGGGGGTTCCTACGAGCAGTACTTC.

This chain links TRBV11-3 with TRBJ2-1; no clear D. The CDR3 is 15 amino acids. V was cut by 3 bases and J by 6 bases, with 15 bases left in between. Germline-derived CDR1 and CDR2 are SGHNT and YENEEA. CDR3 bases: TGTGCCAGCAGCTTCGGGCCTACTGGTTTCAATGAGCAGTTCTTC. This gives the protein CASSFGPTGFNEQFF.

The rearrangement links TRBV28 to TRBJ2-5; 10 bases fit TRBD2. This CDR3 has 16 residues. V lost 2 bases and J lost 13; bases outside the gene matches: 16. Per the germline V gene, CDR1 is MDHEN and CDR2 is SYDVKM. The CDR3, as DNA: TGTGCCAGCAGTTTACCCACGGGACTTAGCGGGAGGTTTTTGTACTTC. This gives the protein CASSLPTGLSGRFLYF.

The rearrangement links TRBV7-6 to TRBJ2-2; D unclear. The CDR3 loop spans 14 amino acids. V gave up 4 bases and J gave up 5 bases, with 11 bases separating them. Germline-derived CDR1 and CDR2 are SGHVS and FNYEAQ. CDR3 nucleotides: TGTGCCAGCAGCTCCCCTCGAAAAACCGGGGAGCTGTTTTTT. Translated: CASSSPRKTGELFF.

Of note for this clone: Other DNA sequences in this sample translate to the same CDR3. The rearrangement links TRBV7-2 to TRBJ2-3, with 9 bases that match TRBD2. The germline V gene encodes CDR1 SGHTA and CDR2 FQGNSA. The length of the CDR3 is 16 residues. The trim removed 1 base at V and 4 bases at J, leaving 6 bases unmatched. CDR3 in DNA: TGTGCCAGCAGCTTAGTGGGCGGGAGGGCCCCAGATACGCAGTATTTT. Residues: CASSLVGGRAPDTQYF. Together with reference TRBV7-2 and TRBJ2-3, the CDR3 gives the full variable domain: GAGVSQSPSNKVTEKGKDVELRCDPISGHTALYWYRQSLGQGLEFLIYFQGNSAPDKSGLPSDRFSAERTGGSVSTLTIQRTQQEDSAVYLCASSLVGGRAPDTQYFGPGTRLTVL.

V and J are TRBV6-1 and TRBJ2-5, with D perhaps matching TRBD1 (6 bases). The CDR3 has 14 residues. The germline gives CDR1 MNHNS, CDR2 SASEGT. Trimming removed 5 bases from V and 2 bases from J, with 12 bases in between. In DNA, the CDR3 is TGTGCCAGCAGTATTCAGGGGACGCAAGAGACCCAGTACTTC. It yields the protein CASSIQGTQETQYF.

This chain uses TRBV2 with TRBJ2-1; 9 positions match TRBD1. V shed 3 bases, J shed 7 bases, and the junction held 4 bases outside the gene matches. Germline CDR1 SNHLY, CDR2 FYNNEI. The CDR3 is 14 residues long. The CDR3 region has the DNA TGTGCCAGCAGTGATATAGGACAGGGGAATGAGCAGTTCTTC. Encoded protein: CASSDIGQGNEQFF.

The chain joins TRBV5-6 to TRBJ1-1, with TRBD1 as a possible D gene (5 bases). This CDR3 has 15 amino acids. Germline CDR1 reads SGHDT; CDR2 reads YYEEEE. Trimming stripped 3 bases from V and 1 base from J, with 13 bases between. DNA of the CDR3: TGTGCCAGCAGCTCCTGGGGACTCCAGAACACTGAAGCTTTCTTT. It is translated as CASSSWGLQNTEAFF. Filled out from reference TRBV5-6 and TRBJ1-1, the complete variable domain reads DAGVTQSPTHLIKTRGQQVTLRCSPKSGHDTVSWYQQALGQGPQFIFQYYEEEERQRGNFPDRFSGHQFPNYSSELNVNALLLGDSALYLCASSSWGLQNTEAFFGQGTRLTVV.

This sequence joins TRBV7-6 and TRBJ2-7; 12 bases agree with TRBD2. The germline V gene has CDR1 SGHVS and CDR2 FNYEAQ. This CDR3 spans 19 amino acids. With 2 bases clipped from V and 5 bases from J, the junction kept 16 bases outside the gene matches. CDR3 sequence (DNA): TGTGCCAGCAGCTTACCCTGGACTAGCGGGGTTGGTGGGTCCCACGAGCAGTACTTC. It specifies CASSLPWTSGVGGSHEQYF.

This rearrangement joins TRBV10-1 to TRBJ2-5; D may be TRBD2 (5 bases). The CDR3 consists of 15 residues. Germline CDR1 reads WNHNN; CDR2 reads SYGVQD (reference sequence). Trimming removed 4 bases at V and 2 bases at J, with 14 bases between. The DNA of the CDR3 is TGCGCCAGCAGTGTCTCCGGACCGGGACAAGAGACCCAGTACTTC. It translates to CASSVSGPGQETQYF.

The table lists this clone with a count of one. The chain employs TRBV6-5 and TRBJ1-3; D remains unclear. The V and J ends lost 7 bases and 0 bases respectively, with 4 bases between them. The CDR3 length is 12 residues. The germline gives CDR1 MNHEY, CDR2 SVGAGI. DNA for the CDR3: TGTGCCAGCAAGGACTCTGGAAACACCATATATTTT. This gives the protein CASKDSGNTIYF.